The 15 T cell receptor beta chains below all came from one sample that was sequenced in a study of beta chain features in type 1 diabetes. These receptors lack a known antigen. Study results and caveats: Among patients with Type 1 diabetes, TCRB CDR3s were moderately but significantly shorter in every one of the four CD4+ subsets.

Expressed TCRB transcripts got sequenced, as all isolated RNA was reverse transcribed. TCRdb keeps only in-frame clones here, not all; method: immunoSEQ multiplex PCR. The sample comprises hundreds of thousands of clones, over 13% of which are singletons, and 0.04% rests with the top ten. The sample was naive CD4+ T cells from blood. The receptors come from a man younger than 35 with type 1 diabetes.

CDR3 coding DNA: TGTGCCAGCAGTCCACCGGGGGCCTACGAGCAGTACTTC. Its translation is CASSPPGAYEQYF. The J gene is TRBJ2-7, the V gene TRBV28; tentative D call: TRBD2 (6 bases). From germline, CDR1 is MDHEN and CDR2 SYDVKM. Trimming removed 5 bases at V and 2 bases at J, with 10 bases between. This CDR3 has 13 amino acids.

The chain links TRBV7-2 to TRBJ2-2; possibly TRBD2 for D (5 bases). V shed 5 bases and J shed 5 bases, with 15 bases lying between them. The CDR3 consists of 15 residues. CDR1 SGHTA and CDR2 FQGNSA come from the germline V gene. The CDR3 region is CASSPGLGLTGELFF. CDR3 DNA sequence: TGTGCCAGCAGCCCCGGACTGGGGTTAACCGGGGAGCTGTTTTTT.

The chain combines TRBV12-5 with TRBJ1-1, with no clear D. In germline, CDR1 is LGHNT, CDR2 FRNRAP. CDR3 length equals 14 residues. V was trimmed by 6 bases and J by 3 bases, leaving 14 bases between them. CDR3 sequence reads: CASGLGAGDTEAFF. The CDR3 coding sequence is TGTGCTAGTGGGCTAGGAGCCGGGGACACTGAAGCTTTCTTT.

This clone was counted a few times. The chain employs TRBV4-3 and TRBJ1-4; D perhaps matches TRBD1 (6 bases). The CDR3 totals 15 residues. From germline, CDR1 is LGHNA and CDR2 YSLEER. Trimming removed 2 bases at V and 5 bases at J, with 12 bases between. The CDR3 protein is CASSQPGHKNEKLFF. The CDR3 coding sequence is TGCGCCAGCAGCCAACCGGGACACAAGAATGAAAAACTGTTTTTT.

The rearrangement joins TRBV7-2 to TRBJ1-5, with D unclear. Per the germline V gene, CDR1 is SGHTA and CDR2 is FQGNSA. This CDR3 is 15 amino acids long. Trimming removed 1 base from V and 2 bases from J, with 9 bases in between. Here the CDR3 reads CASSLVLGGNQPQHF. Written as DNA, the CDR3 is TGTGCCAGCAGCTTAGTGTTGGGTGGCAATCAGCCCCAGCATTTT. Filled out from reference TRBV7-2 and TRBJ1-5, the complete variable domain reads GAGVSQSPSNKVTEKGKDVELRCDPISGHTALYWYRQSLGQGLEFLIYFQGNSAPDKSGLPSDRFSAERTGGSVSTLTIQRTQQEDSAVYLCASSLVLGGNQPQHFGDGTRLSIL.

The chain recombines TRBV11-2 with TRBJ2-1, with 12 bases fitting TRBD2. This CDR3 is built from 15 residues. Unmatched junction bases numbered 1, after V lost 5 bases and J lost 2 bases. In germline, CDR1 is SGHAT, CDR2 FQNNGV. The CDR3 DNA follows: TGTGCCAGCAGCCGACTAGCGGGGGCCTACAATGAGCAGTTCTTC. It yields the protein CASSRLAGAYNEQFF.

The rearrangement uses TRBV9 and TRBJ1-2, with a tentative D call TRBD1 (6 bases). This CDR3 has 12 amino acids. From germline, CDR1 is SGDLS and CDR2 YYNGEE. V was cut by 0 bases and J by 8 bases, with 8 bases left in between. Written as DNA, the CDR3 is TGTGCCAGCAGCGTAGACAGGGAGGGCTACACCTTC. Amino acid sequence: CASSVDREGYTF.

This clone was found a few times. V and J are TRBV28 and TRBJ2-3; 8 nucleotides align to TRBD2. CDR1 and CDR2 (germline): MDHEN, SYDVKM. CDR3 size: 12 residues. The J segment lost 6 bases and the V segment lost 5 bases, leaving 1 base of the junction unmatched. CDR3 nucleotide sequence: TGTGCCAGCAGTCGGACTAGCGATACGCAGTATTTT. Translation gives CASSRTSDTQYF.

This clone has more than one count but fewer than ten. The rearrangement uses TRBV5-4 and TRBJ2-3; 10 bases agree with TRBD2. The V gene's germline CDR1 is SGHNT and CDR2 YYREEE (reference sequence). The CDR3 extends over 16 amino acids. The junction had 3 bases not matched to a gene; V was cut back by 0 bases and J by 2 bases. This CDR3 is CASSLGLAGVTDTQYF. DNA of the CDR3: TGTGCCAGCAGCTTGGGGCTAGCGGGGGTCACAGATACGCAGTATTTT.

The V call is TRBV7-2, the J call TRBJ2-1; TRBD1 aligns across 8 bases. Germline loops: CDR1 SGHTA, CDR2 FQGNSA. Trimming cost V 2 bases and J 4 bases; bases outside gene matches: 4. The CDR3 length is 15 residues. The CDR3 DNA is TGTGCCAGCAGCTTATCGGACAGGGTTTACAATGAGCAGTTCTTC. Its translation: CASSLSDRVYNEQFF.

CDR3 sequence (DNA): TGTGCCAGCACCCCGGTGGGGGCCGGGGAGCTGTTTTTT. Its translation: CASTPVGAGELFF. The genes are TRBV27 and TRBJ2-2; either TRBD1 or TRBD2 may supply D (5 bases each). Germline V gene sequence: CDR1 MNHEY, CDR2 SMNVEV (reference sequence). CDR3 length equals 13 residues. The V end was cut by 7 bases, the J end by 6 bases, with 12 bases between.

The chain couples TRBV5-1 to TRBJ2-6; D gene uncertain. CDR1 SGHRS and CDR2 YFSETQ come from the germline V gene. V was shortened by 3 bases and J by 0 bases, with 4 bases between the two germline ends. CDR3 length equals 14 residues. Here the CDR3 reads CASSSTSGANVLTF. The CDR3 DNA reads TGCGCCAGCAGCTCAACCTCTGGGGCCAACGTCCTGACTTTC.

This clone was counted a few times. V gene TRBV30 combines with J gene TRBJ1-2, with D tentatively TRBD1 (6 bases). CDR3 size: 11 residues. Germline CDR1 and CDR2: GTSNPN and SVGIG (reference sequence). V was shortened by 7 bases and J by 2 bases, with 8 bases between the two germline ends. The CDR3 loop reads CALDRNYGYTF. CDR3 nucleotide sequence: TGTGCCTTGGACAGAAACTATGGCTACACCTTC.

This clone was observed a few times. CDR3 coding DNA: TGCGCCAGCAGCCAAGTCCGGGACAGGGGGACGTACGAGCAGTACTTC. Its protein product is CASSQVRDRGTYEQYF. This chain uses TRBV4-3 with TRBJ2-7; 11 bases match TRBD1. The V and J ends lost 1 base and 4 bases, in that order; junction bases with no gene match: 6. This CDR3 has 16 residues. Germline V gene sequence: CDR1 LGHNA, CDR2 YSLEER.

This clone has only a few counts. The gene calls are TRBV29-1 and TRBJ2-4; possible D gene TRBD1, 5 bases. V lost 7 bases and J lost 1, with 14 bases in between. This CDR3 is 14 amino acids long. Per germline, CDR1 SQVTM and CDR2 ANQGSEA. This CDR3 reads CSAETAYAKNIQYF. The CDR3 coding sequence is TGCAGCGCCGAGACAGCGTATGCCAAAAACATTCAGTACTTC. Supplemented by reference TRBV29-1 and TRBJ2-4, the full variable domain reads SAVISQKPSRDICQRGTSLTIQCQVDSQVTMMFWYRQQPGQSLTLIATANQGSEATYESGFVIDKFPISRPNLTFSTLTVSNMSPEDSSIYLCSAETAYAKNIQYFGAGTRLSVL.